These 21 T cell receptor beta chains were all obtained from the same sample, sequenced in a study of OX40 agonist ivuxolimab in advanced cancers. The table came from immunoSEQ multiplex PCR; TCRdb's copy has only in-frame clones and leaves some out. The sample has 60,000 to 65,000 clones; approximately 84% are singletons. This sample comprised CD4+ or CD8+ T cells sorted from blood, obtained in a trial of the OX40 agonist ivuxolimab. All receptors come from an adult with an advanced solid tumor such as melanoma, head and neck, liver or kidney cancer.

The rearrangement links TRBV5-6 to TRBJ2-7; 10 bases are shared with TRBD1. The CDR3 covers 15 residues. J gave up 2 bases and V 0 bases, and 2 bases lay outside the gene matches. The germline gives CDR1 SGHDT, CDR2 YYEEEE. The CDR3 DNA reads TGTGCCAGCAGCTTGGGGGACAGGGGTACCTACGAGCAGTACTTC. Translation gives CASSLGDRGTYEQYF. Full variable domain (remainder filled in from reference TRBV5-6 and TRBJ2-7): DAGVTQSPTHLIKTRGQQVTLRCSPKSGHDTVSWYQQALGQGPQFIFQYYEEEERQRGNFPDRFSGHQFPNYSSELNVNALLLGDSALYLCASSLGDRGTYEQYFGPGTRLTVT.

The chain combines TRBV21-1 with TRBJ1-5. TRBV21-1 is deemed a pseudogene. The CDR3 has 15 residues. The CDR3 DNA sequence: TGTGCCAGCAGCAAAGAGGCAGGAGTGAATCAGCCCCAGCATTTT. It yields the protein CASSKEAGVNQPQHF.

The chain has TRBV7-3 and TRBJ1-1, with unresolved D. Trimming removed 5 bases at V and 5 bases at J, with 15 bases between. This CDR3 has 14 residues. CDR1 is SGHTA, CDR2 FQGTGA, per germline. CDR3 sequence reads: CASSPSGGRTEAFF. The CDR3 nucleotides are TGTGCCAGCAGCCCCTCGGGTGGGCGAACTGAAGCTTTCTTT. The variable domain in full, completed from reference TRBV7-3 and TRBJ1-1, reads GAGVSQTPSNKVTEKGKYVELRCDPISGHTALYWYRQSLGQGPEFLIYFQGTGAADDSGLPNDRFFAVRPEGSVSTLKIQRTERGDSAVYLCASSPSGGRTEAFFGQGTRLTVV.

This clone was counted between two and nine times. The J gene is TRBJ1-5, the V gene TRBV5-6, with 7 bases that match TRBD1. Trimming took 4 bases from V and 7 from J; bases not matched to a gene: 8. This CDR3 has 14 residues. Per the germline V gene, CDR1 is SGHDT and CDR2 is YYEEEE. The CDR3 region is CASSIRQGGQPQHF. The DNA for the CDR3 is TGTGCCAGCAGCATTAGACAGGGAGGGCAGCCCCAGCATTTT.

The chain couples TRBV5-1 to TRBJ2-5; D may be TRBD1 or TRBD2 (5 bases each). This CDR3 is built from 15 residues. CDR1 is SGHRS, CDR2 YFSETQ, per germline. V shed 4 bases and J shed 2 bases, with 15 bases lying between them. The CDR3 reads CASSIVGASQETQYF. The CDR3 region has the DNA TGCGCCAGCAGCATCGTCGGGGCTTCACAAGAGACCCAGTACTTC. Together with reference TRBV5-1 and TRBJ2-5, the CDR3 gives the full variable domain: KAGVTQTPRYLIKTRGQQVTLSCSPISGHRSVSWYQQTPGQGLQFLFEYFSETQRNKGNFPGRFSGRQFSNSRSEMNVSTLELGDSALYLCASSIVGASQETQYFGPGTRLLVL.

The rearrangement uses TRBV29-1 and TRBJ1-2; TRBD1 is a possible D gene (6 bases). This CDR3 has 12 amino acids. Germline V CDR1 and CDR2: SQVTM, ANQGSEA. The V gene lost 5 bases and the J gene lost 1 base, with 8 bases spanning the gap. CDR3 loop: CSVTGINYGYTF. Written as DNA, the CDR3 is TGCAGCGTTACAGGGATTAACTATGGCTACACCTTC.

This clone was picked up many times. The chain carries TRBV19 and TRBJ1-5; 8 positions agree with TRBD1. The J segment lost 3 bases and the V segment lost 5 bases, leaving 9 bases of the junction unmatched. In germline, CDR1 is LNHDA, CDR2 SQIVND (reference sequence). The CDR3 runs 16 residues. The DNA for the CDR3 is TGTGCCAGTAGTGCAATGACAGGGGCCTCCAATCAGCCCCAGCATTTT. Protein: CASSAMTGASNQPQHF. Drawing the rest from reference TRBV19 and TRBJ1-5, the complete variable domain is DGGITQSPKYLFRKEGQNVTLSCEQNLNHDAMYWYRQDPGQGLRLIYYSQIVNDFQKGDIAEGYSVSREKKESFPLTVTSAQKNPTAFYLCASSAMTGASNQPQHFGDGTRLSIL.

The chain joins TRBV5-6 to TRBJ2-5, with D tentatively TRBD2 (5 bases). The CDR3 length is 14 residues. Germline assignment: CDR1 SGHDT and CDR2 YYEEEE. V lost 4 bases and J 4 bases, leaving 14 bases between the germline ends. CDR3 in DNA: TGTGCCAGCAGCCGCCCTAGAGGGCGAGAGACCCAGTACTTC. It encodes CASSRPRGRETQYF.

The gene calls are TRBV4-3 and TRBJ2-1, with D possibly TRBD2 on 5 matching bases. Germline V lookup: CDR1 LGHNA, CDR2 YSLEER. The CDR3 covers 14 residues. Deletions cut 1 base from V and 3 bases from J, with 7 bases between. This chain's CDR3 is CASSQGTGYNEQFF. The CDR3 DNA sequence: TGCGCCAGCAGCCAAGGGACTGGCTACAATGAGCAGTTCTTC.

The chain employs TRBV28 and TRBJ1-5; D might be TRBD1 (6 bases). Germline V CDR1 and CDR2: MDHEN, SYDVKM. Trimming removed 2 bases at V and 3 bases at J, with 11 bases between. The CDR3 length is 15 residues. CDR3 amino acids: CASSLEGGLNQPQHF. DNA for the CDR3: TGTGCCAGCAGTTTAGAGGGGGGACTCAATCAGCCCCAGCATTTT.

The CDR3 region is CASSPRTSGAGTQYF. The CDR3 DNA reads as TGTGCCAGCAGCCCCCGGACTAGCGGGGCAGGAACCCAGTACTTC. The chain uses TRBV7-2 and TRBJ2-5, with 12 bases aligning to TRBD2. The V and J ends lost 5 bases and 8 bases, in that order; junction bases with no gene match: 9. CDR1 and CDR2 from the germline V gene are SGHTA and FQGNSA. The CDR3 loop spans 15 amino acids.

This chain uses TRBV6-5 with TRBJ1-2; no definite D call. V was pared by 0 bases and J by 1 base, with 6 bases between. Germline V gene data show CDR1 as MNHEY and CDR2 as SVGAGI. The CDR3 sequence is 14 residues long. The CDR3 DNA reads TGTGCCAGCAGTTACTCGTACAGTAACTATGGCTACACCTTC. This codes for CASSYSYSNYGYTF.

The rearrangement uses TRBV9 and TRBJ2-2; no reliable D call. The germline V gene encodes CDR1 SGDLS and CDR2 YYNGEE. The V end was cut by 3 bases, the J end by 7 bases, with 13 bases between. The CDR3 totals 14 residues. The CDR3 nucleotides are TGTGCCAGCAGCGCCAGCCTACGGATCGGGGAGCTGTTTTTT. Translation gives CASSASLRIGELFF.

This chain uses TRBV10-3 with TRBJ2-3; 8 bases fit TRBD1. CDR1 ENHRY and CDR2 SYGVKD come from the germline V gene. This CDR3 has 16 residues. The V and J ends lost 3 bases and 0 bases, in that order; junction bases with no gene match: 5. CDR3 in amino acids: CAISDFDRGSTDTQYF. CDR3 DNA sequence: TGTGCCATCAGTGATTTTGACAGGGGAAGCACAGATACGCAGTATTTT.

The chain employs TRBV7-2 and TRBJ1-2, with a possible D match to TRBD1 (6 bases). CDR3 size: 14 residues. Per germline, CDR1 SGHTA and CDR2 FQGNSA. The V gene lost 1 base and the J gene lost 3 bases, with 9 bases spanning the gap. In nucleotides, the CDR3 is TGTGCCAGCAGCTTAGTCGGGGGCTACTATGGCTACACCTTC. Translating gives CASSLVGGYYGYTF.

The CDR3 sequence: CASSLSRDRNTIYF. Here the CDR3 DNA reads TGTGCCAGCAGCTTATCACGGGATCGAAACACCATATATTTT. The chain carries TRBV11-2 and TRBJ1-3; D gene ambiguous. V was trimmed by 2 bases and J by 5 bases, leaving 10 bases between them. CDR1 SGHAT and CDR2 FQNNGV come from the germline V gene. The CDR3 spans 14 residues. Combining the CDR3 with reference TRBV11-2 and TRBJ1-3 gives the whole variable domain EAGVAQSPRYKIIEKRQSVAFWCNPISGHATLYWYQQILGQGPKLLIQFQNNGVVDDSQLPKDRFSAERLKGVDSTLKIQPAKLEDSAVYLCASSLSRDRNTIYFGEGSWLTVV.

V gene TRBV11-2 combines with J gene TRBJ1-2; 9 bases match TRBD1. Germline loops: CDR1 SGHAT, CDR2 FQNNGV. The CDR3 contains 14 residues. J gave up 2 bases and V 5 bases, and 3 bases lay outside the gene matches. CDR3 nucleotide sequence: TGTGCCAGCAGCGCCGGGACAGGGAACTATGGCTACACCTTC. This translates into CASSAGTGNYGYTF.

CDR3 DNA sequence: TGTGCCAGCAGCTTAGATAGAGGCAAGGTGGATGGCTACACCTTC. Protein product: CASSLDRGKVDGYTF. The gene calls are TRBV11-2 and TRBJ1-2, with D uncertain. The germline CDR1 and CDR2 sequences are SGHAT and FQNNGV. V dropped 0 bases and J dropped 6 bases, with 14 bases sitting between them. The length of the CDR3 is 15 residues.

The chain is built from TRBV6-6 and TRBJ1-2; 11 bases are a match to TRBD1. V was clipped by 0 bases and J by 4 bases; unmatched bases: 4. Germline CDR1 reads MNHNY; CDR2 reads SVGAGI (reference sequence). CDR3 length: 16 residues. The CDR3 here is CASSYSGQGARYGYTF. The CDR3 nucleotides read TGTGCCAGCAGTTACTCCGGACAGGGGGCTCGCTATGGCTACACCTTC.

The chain combines TRBV5-1 with TRBJ2-1, with D uncertain. V was shortened by 4 bases and J by 8 bases, with 22 bases between the two germline ends. The V gene's germline CDR1 is SGHRS and CDR2 YFSETQ. The CDR3 covers 16 residues. The CDR3 spells CASSLISGSDVDEQFF. The CDR3 DNA reads as TGCGCCAGCAGCCTTATTTCAGGTTCCGATGTCGATGAGCAGTTCTTC.

The gene calls are TRBV25-1 and TRBJ1-1; D may be TRBD1 (6 bases). The CDR3 contains 13 residues. V was pared by 6 bases and J by 1 base, with 9 bases between. Germline lookup yields CDR1 MGHDK and CDR2 SYGVNS. The CDR3 protein is CASSGQKNTEAFF. The CDR3 nucleotides read TGTGCCAGCAGCGGACAGAAGAACACTGAAGCTTTCTTT.